This entry is about one T cell receptor beta chain. Its antigen is as yet unknown. Template-switching 5'RACE yielded the TCR cDNA; a universal primer site and UMIs were added in the process. TCRdb used MiXCR to reprocess the 5' RACE reads, holding one entry per CDR3 protein. The sample holds some 350,000 distinct CDR3 sequences, around 10% seen once. This entry is derived from a study of T cells after yellow fever vaccination. For the study at large: When fractions had low cell numbers, they were prepared with SMART-Seq v4 Ultra Low Input. Study-level results: Contamination of FACS-sorted repertoires by abundant clonotypes from the bulk population could occur.

The V and J ends lost 5 bases and 6 bases respectively, with 24 bases between them. CDR1 and CDR2 (germline): SGHDN, FVKESK. This CDR3 has 17 residues. The TCR sequence derives from a young man who received the YFV17D yellow fever vaccine. The sample here was PBMCs, taken on the day of the first yellow fever vaccination. This chain links TRBV14 with TRBJ2-3; no clear D. The CDR3 loop is CASSAQIPVIRGDTQYF. The CDR3 DNA reads TGTGCCAGCAGCGCCCAGATTCCGGTGATAAGAGGCGATACGCAGTATTTT. The whole variable domain, filled in from reference TRBV14 and TRBJ2-3, reads EAGVTQFPSHSVIEKGQTVTLRCDPISGHDNLYWYRRVMGKEIKFLLHFVKESKQDESGMPNNRFLAERTGGTYSTLKVQPAELEDSGVYFCASSAQIPVIRGDTQYFGPGTRLTVL.